These 25 T cell receptor beta chains were sequenced from one sample in a study of blood T cell repertoires in COVID-19. Sequenced by immunoSEQ multiplex PCR; TCRdb stores in-frame clones only, minus some. The sample includes 84,000 or so clones, around 78% of them seen just once. Sequencing was carried out using peripheral blood. Receptors originate from a man aged 55 to 70 with COVID-19, enrolled during active disease.

The chain uses TRBV2 and TRBJ2-7, with a tentative D call TRBD1 (5 bases). Germline CDR1 and CDR2: SNHLY and FYNNEI. The CDR3 extends over 13 amino acids. Trimming stripped 4 bases from V and 5 bases from J, with 12 bases between. The CDR3 DNA reads as TGTGCCAGCAGTGCTGGGGCATTGGACGAGCAGTACTTC. As protein: CASSAGALDEQYF.

The V gene is TRBV6-5, the J gene TRBJ1-2; no firm D call. The CDR3 sequence is 14 residues long. Germline V gives CDR1 MNHEY, CDR2 SVGAGI. Trimming left V 7 bases short and J 6 bases short, with 18 bases between. The CDR3 nucleotides are TGTGCCAGCACTAGGAGGGAGGGTATCGATGGCTACACCTTC. Protein: CASTRREGIDGYTF.

J is TRBJ1-2 and V is TRBV19, with 7 bases matching TRBD1. The CDR3 is 14 amino acids. V trimming: 6 bases; J trimming: 4 bases; junction bases outside the gene matches: 8. Germline CDR1 LNHDA, CDR2 SQIVND (reference sequence). In DNA, the CDR3 is TGTGCCAGTAGCCGACAGGGAGAGCTCTATGGCTACACCTTC. Amino acid sequence: CASSRQGELYGYTF.

This clone was seen once. The chain links TRBV7-2 to TRBJ1-1, with unresolved D. Trimming removed 0 bases from V and 5 bases from J, with 7 bases in between. CDR1 and CDR2 from the germline V gene are SGHTA and FQGNSA. The CDR3 is made up of 13 amino acids. The CDR3 spells CASSLASGTEAFF. The CDR3 nucleotides are TGTGCCAGCAGCTTAGCGTCGGGGACTGAAGCTTTCTTT.

The CDR3: CASIGLVNYGYTF. Written as DNA, the CDR3 is TGTGCCAGTATTGGGCTGGTGAACTATGGCTACACCTTC. This sequence joins TRBV19 and TRBJ1-2; unclear D gene. The CDR3 runs 13 residues. Germline values: CDR1 LNHDA, CDR2 SQIVND (reference sequence). V lost 7 bases and J lost 2, with 11 bases in between.

The V and J genes are TRBV3-1 (or the pseudogene TRBV3-2) and TRBJ1-1, with TRBD1 identical over 10 bases. Unmatched junction bases numbered 9, after V lost 4 bases and J lost 7 bases. The CDR3 is made up of 15 amino acids. The germline gives CDR1 LGHDT, CDR2 YNNKEL (reference sequence). CDR3 residues: CASSPRTGGRFEAFF. The CDR3 bases are TGTGCCAGCAGCCCCAGGACAGGGGGAAGGTTTGAAGCTTTCTTT.

V usage is TRBV14 and J usage is TRBJ2-5, with D maybe TRBD1 (6 bases). This CDR3 is 12 amino acids long. Germline V lookup: CDR1 SGHDN, CDR2 FVKESK. Trimming took 7 bases from V and 5 from J, leaving 11 bases between them. The CDR3 loop reads CASKGQRETQYF. The CDR3 bases are TGTGCCAGCAAGGGACAAAGGGAGACCCAGTACTTC.

V is TRBV6-6 and J is TRBJ2-5, with no clear D. There are 14 residues in the CDR3. V lost 2 bases and J 5 bases, leaving 12 bases between the germline ends. Germline assignment: CDR1 MNHNY and CDR2 SVGAGI (reference sequence). The CDR3 loop reads CASSYPASWETQYF. Here the CDR3 DNA reads TGTGCCAGCAGTTACCCGGCTAGTTGGGAGACCCAGTACTTC.

This chain joins TRBV7-2 and TRBJ1-5; D is ambiguous. This CDR3 spans 15 amino acids. The germline V gene encodes CDR1 SGHTA and CDR2 FQGNSA. V gave up 1 base and J gave up 0 bases, with 7 bases separating them. In DNA form, the CDR3 reads TGTGCCAGCAGCTTAGATGGGCGTAGCAATCAGCCCCAGCATTTT. This gives the protein CASSLDGRSNQPQHF.

The chain joins TRBV7-2 to TRBJ2-1, with D possibly TRBD2 on 5 matching bases. Germline V gives CDR1 SGHTA, CDR2 FQGNSA. Trimming took off 5 bases at V and 3 bases at J, with 14 bases between the two ends. The CDR3 sequence is 15 residues long. CDR3 in amino acids: CASSRTSGVYNEQFF. CDR3 coding DNA: TGTGCCAGCAGCCGCACTAGTGGGGTCTACAATGAGCAGTTCTTC.

The rearrangement links TRBV11-3 to TRBJ2-3; the match to TRBD1 covers 11 bases. There are 15 residues in the CDR3. In germline, CDR1 is SGHNT, CDR2 YENEEA. V lost 5 bases to trimming and J lost 4 bases; unmatched junction nucleotides: 5. The CDR3 DNA sequence: TGTGCCAGCAGCGGCCCGGGACAGGGGGCAGATACGCAGTATTTT. It codes for CASSGPGQGADTQYF.

J is TRBJ1-5 and V is TRBV6-6; TRBD1 agrees at 8 bases. With V trimmed by 0 bases and J by 7 bases, 8 bases remained unmatched. This CDR3 is 16 amino acids long. Per germline, CDR1 MNHNY and CDR2 SVGAGI (reference sequence). This CDR3 is CASSYSETGADQPQHF. CDR3 nucleotide sequence: TGTGCCAGCAGTTACTCCGAGACAGGGGCGGACCAGCCCCAGCATTTT.

There are a few counts of this clone. The J gene is TRBJ2-7, the V gene TRBV4-1; possible D gene TRBD1, 5 bases. V dropped 1 base and J dropped 4 bases, with 11 bases sitting between them. The CDR3 covers 14 residues. The germline V gene encodes CDR1 MGHRA and CDR2 YSYEKL. The CDR3 here is CASSQGPQGYEQYF. Written as DNA, the CDR3 is TGCGCCAGCAGCCAAGGCCCTCAGGGTTACGAGCAGTACTTC.

The V and J genes are TRBV27 and TRBJ2-1; possible D gene TRBD1, 6 bases. V was clipped by 6 bases and J by 6 bases, with 21 bases between them. Germline CDR1 MNHEY, CDR2 SMNVEV (reference sequence). The CDR3 contains 16 residues. The CDR3 DNA follows: TGTGCCAGCAGCGGAGGAGGACAGCATATGGGCAATGAGCAGTTCTTC. This gives the protein CASSGGGQHMGNEQFF.

V is TRBV24-1 and J is TRBJ2-7; D perhaps matches TRBD2 (7 bases). The germline V gene has CDR1 KGHDR and CDR2 SFDVKD. The V end lost 5 bases, the J end lost 0 bases, and 16 bases lay between the germline ends. This CDR3 has 16 amino acids. CDR3 DNA sequence: TGTGCCACCAGTGCGCAGGGGAGGGGGATCTCCTACGAGCAGTACTTC. It encodes CATSAQGRGISYEQYF.

V usage is TRBV25-1 and J usage is TRBJ2-3; tentative D call: TRBD1 (6 bases). The V and J ends lost 5 bases and 3 bases respectively, with 12 bases between them. From germline, CDR1 is MGHDK and CDR2 SYGVNS. The CDR3 covers 14 residues. CDR3 DNA: TGTGCCAGCAGTACCCAACAGGGAACAGATACGCAGTATTTT. As protein: CASSTQQGTDTQYF.

The rearrangement links TRBV6-6 to TRBJ2-1, with a tentative D call TRBD2 (6 bases). The V and J ends lost 0 bases and 2 bases respectively, with 11 bases between them. The CDR3 extends over 16 amino acids. Germline V gene data show CDR1 as MNHNY and CDR2 as SVGAGI (reference sequence). CDR3 in amino acids: CASSYSEGLAYNEQFF. As DNA, the CDR3 is TGTGCCAGCAGTTACTCGGAGGGGCTCGCCTACAATGAGCAGTTCTTC.

This sequence joins TRBV7-3 and TRBJ2-1; no firm D call. Germline-derived CDR1 and CDR2 are SGHTA and FQGTGA. This CDR3 has 12 amino acids. V was clipped by 2 bases and J by 9 bases, with 8 bases between them. CDR3 sequence: CASSLGVGEQFF. CDR3 DNA: TGTGCCAGCAGCTTAGGAGTCGGTGAGCAGTTCTTC.

V is TRBV2 and J is TRBJ2-1, with 9 bases lining up with TRBD2. This CDR3 is built from 15 residues. Trimming at V came to 4 bases and at J to 6 bases, leaving 7 bases not matched to a gene. CDR1 SNHLY and CDR2 FYNNEI come from the germline V gene. CDR3 amino acids: CASSANGLAPNEQFF. CDR3 nucleotides: TGTGCCAGCAGTGCAAACGGACTAGCGCCCAATGAGCAGTTCTTC.

The chain couples TRBV5-1 to TRBJ2-1; 7 nucleotides line up with TRBD2. J gave up 7 bases and V 2 bases, and 3 bases lay outside the gene matches. Per germline, CDR1 SGHRS and CDR2 YFSETQ. CDR3 length: 13 residues. CDR3 sequence (DNA): TGCGCCAGCAGCTTCCCGGGAGGAAATGAGCAGTTCTTC. Translated: CASSFPGGNEQFF.

The chain uses TRBV6-5 and TRBJ1-2; D may be TRBD1 (5 bases). This CDR3 is built from 15 residues. CDR1 and CDR2 from the germline V gene are MNHEY and SVGAGI. Trimming left V 7 bases short and J 2 bases short, with 17 bases between. CDR3 sequence (DNA): TGTGCCAGCACCCCCCGGGGGGAAGGGAACTATGGCTACACCTTC. Protein: CASTPRGEGNYGYTF.

The rearrangement links TRBV19 to TRBJ2-7; D is unresolved. Between the trimmed V and J ends, which lost 3 bases and 2 bases, there was a span of 11 bases. Per germline, CDR1 LNHDA and CDR2 SQIVND (reference sequence). CDR3 size: 14 residues. The CDR3 spells CASSIRGYTYEQYF. The CDR3 region has the DNA TGTGCCAGTAGTATTCGAGGCTACACCTACGAGCAGTACTTC.

The chain couples TRBV2 to TRBJ1-2, with TRBD1 as a possible D gene (5 bases). V was cut by 7 bases and J by 4 bases, with 22 bases left in between. The CDR3 covers 16 residues. Germline lookup yields CDR1 SNHLY and CDR2 FYNNEI. The CDR3 loop reads CASIYRLYDDTYGYTF. The CDR3 nucleotides read TGTGCCAGCATCTACAGGCTATACGACGATACCTATGGCTACACCTTC.

The V gene is TRBV5-1, the J gene TRBJ2-1; TRBD2 matches 12 bases. Trimming at V came to 1 base and at J to 10 bases, leaving 6 bases not matched to a gene. The CDR3 consists of 15 residues. The germline V gene encodes CDR1 SGHRS and CDR2 YFSETQ. The CDR3 sequence: CASSLTSGRSWEQFF. CDR3 DNA sequence: TGCGCCAGCAGCTTGACTAGCGGGAGGTCTTGGGAGCAGTTCTTC.

DNA of the CDR3: TGTGCCAGCCGACTAGCGGGGGGTCGACACCTGTTCTTC. It yields the protein CASRLAGGRHLFF. V is TRBV6-5 and J is TRBJ2-1; 13 bases align to TRBD2. Per germline, CDR1 MNHEY and CDR2 SVGAGI. The J segment lost 15 bases and the V segment lost 8 bases, leaving 10 bases of the junction unmatched. This CDR3 contains 13 residues.